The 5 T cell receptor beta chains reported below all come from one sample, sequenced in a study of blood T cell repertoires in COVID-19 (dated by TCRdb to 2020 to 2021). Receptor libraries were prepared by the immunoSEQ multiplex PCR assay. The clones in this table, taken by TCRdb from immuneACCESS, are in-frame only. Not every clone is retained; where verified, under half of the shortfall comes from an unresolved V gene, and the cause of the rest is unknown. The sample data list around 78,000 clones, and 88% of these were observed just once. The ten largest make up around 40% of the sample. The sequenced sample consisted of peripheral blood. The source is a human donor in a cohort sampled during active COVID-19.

The CDR3 bases are TGCGCCAGCAGGGGGATACTGCTAGCGGGAATTCTAGATACGCAGTATTTT. Its protein is CASRGILLAGILDTQYF. The chain has TRBV4-3 and TRBJ2-3, with 9 bases that match TRBD2. This CDR3 contains 17 residues. V dropped 6 bases and J dropped 5; count of bases not matched to a gene: 15. Germline-derived CDR1 and CDR2 are LGHNA and YSLEER.

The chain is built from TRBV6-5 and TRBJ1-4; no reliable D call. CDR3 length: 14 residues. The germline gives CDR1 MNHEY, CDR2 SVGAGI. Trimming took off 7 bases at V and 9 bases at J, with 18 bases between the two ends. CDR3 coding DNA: TGTGCCAGCACCCTGAAGAGGGAGGTACAAAAACTGTTTTTT. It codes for CASTLKREVQKLFF.

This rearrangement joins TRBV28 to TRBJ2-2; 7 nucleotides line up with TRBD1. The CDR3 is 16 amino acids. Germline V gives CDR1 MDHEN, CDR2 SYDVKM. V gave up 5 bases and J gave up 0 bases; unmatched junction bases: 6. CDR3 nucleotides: TGTGCCAGCAGTCCGTGGACAGGAACGAACACCGGGGAGCTGTTTTTT. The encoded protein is CASSPWTGTNTGELFF.

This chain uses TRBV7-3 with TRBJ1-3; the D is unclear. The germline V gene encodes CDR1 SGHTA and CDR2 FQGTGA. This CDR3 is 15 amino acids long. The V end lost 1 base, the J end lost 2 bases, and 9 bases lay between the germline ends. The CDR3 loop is CASSLNPGPGNTIYF. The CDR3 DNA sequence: TGTGCCAGCAGCTTAAACCCAGGTCCTGGAAACACCATATATTTT.

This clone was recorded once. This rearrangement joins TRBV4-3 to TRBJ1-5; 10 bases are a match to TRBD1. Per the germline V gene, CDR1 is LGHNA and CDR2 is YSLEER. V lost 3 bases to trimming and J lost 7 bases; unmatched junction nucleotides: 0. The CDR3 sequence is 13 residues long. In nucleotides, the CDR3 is TGCGCCAGCAGCCAGGGACAGGGGCAGCCCCAGCATTTT. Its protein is CASSQGQGQPQHF.